What follows are 25 T cell receptor beta chains derived from one specimen sequenced in a study of cytomegalovirus exposure and HLA in healthy donors. The PCR employed 60 Vbeta primers together with 13 Jbeta primers. Repertoires were generated with immunoSEQ multiplex PCR, while TCRdb's copy carries only in-frame clones and drops some. The sample has 100,000 to 150,000 clones, 73% seen once. The sample taken for sequencing was PBMCs. The receptors come from a man aged 60-69 years in good health and CMV-seropositive.

This chain connects TRBV29-1 to TRBJ2-6; D unclear. Deletions cut 5 bases from V and 1 base from J, with 3 bases between. The V gene's germline CDR1 is SQVTM and CDR2 ANQGSEA. The CDR3 is 12 residues long. CDR3 coding DNA: TGCAGCGTTCAGTCTGGGGCCAACGTCCTGACTTTC. This encodes CSVQSGANVLTF.

The chain carries TRBV4-1 and TRBJ2-5; the match to TRBD1 covers 7 bases. The CDR3 is 18 amino acids. Germline CDR1 MGHRA, CDR2 YSYEKL. V dropped 5 bases and J dropped 0; count of bases not matched to a gene: 15. The CDR3 loop is CASSARTGGKRHQETQYF. In nucleotides, the CDR3 is TGCGCCAGCAGCGCTAGGACAGGCGGTAAGCGGCACCAAGAGACCCAGTACTTC.

This clone came up once. This chain connects TRBV5-4 to TRBJ2-3, with 14 bases identical to TRBD2. CDR1 and CDR2 from the germline V gene are SGHNT and YYREEE (reference sequence). Trimming removed 4 bases from V and 0 bases from J; junction bases left unmatched: 7. This CDR3 spans 18 amino acids. In DNA, the CDR3 is TGTGCCAGCAGCACCGGGACTAGCGGGGGCCTGAGCACAGATACGCAGTATTTT. Its translation: CASSTGTSGGLSTDTQYF.

This chain joins TRBV5-1 and TRBJ2-3; TRBD2 matches at 8 bases. With V trimmed by 1 base and J by 4 bases, 2 bases remained unmatched. Germline loops: CDR1 SGHRS, CDR2 YFSETQ. CDR3 size: 14 residues. The CDR3 nucleotides read TGCGCCAGCAGCTTGTTAGCGGGGTCAGATACGCAGTATTTT. It yields the protein CASSLLAGSDTQYF.

This rearrangement joins TRBV7-6 to TRBJ2-3, with D possibly matching TRBD1 (5 bases). From germline, CDR1 is SGHVS and CDR2 FNYEAQ. The CDR3 has 14 amino acids. The ends were cut back, 1 base at V and 8 bases at J, with 13 bases in the middle. The CDR3 DNA sequence: TGTGCCAGCAGCTTAGTGGGGCAGCAAGGTACGCAGTATTTT. It translates to CASSLVGQQGTQYF.

The V call is TRBV7-6, the J call TRBJ1-5, with D unresolved. From germline, CDR1 is SGHVS and CDR2 FNYEAQ. This CDR3 has 14 residues. Trimming removed 1 base from V and 4 bases from J, with 8 bases in between. In DNA form, the CDR3 reads TGTGCCAGCAGCTTAGGCGGCCGTAATCAGCCCCAGCATTTT. It codes for CASSLGGRNQPQHF. The full variable domain, with the rest looked up from reference TRBV7-6 and TRBJ1-5, is GAGVSQSPRYKVTKRGQDVALRCDPISGHVSLYWYRQALGQGPEFLTYFNYEAQQDKSGLPNDRFSAERPEGSISTLTIQRTEQRDSAMYRCASSLGGRNQPQHFGDGTRLSIL.

The chain has TRBV6-5 and TRBJ1-2; 8 positions agree with TRBD1. In germline, CDR1 is MNHEY, CDR2 SVGAGI. The CDR3 runs 15 residues. J lost 8 bases, V lost 2 bases, and 10 bases had no gene match. The DNA for the CDR3 is TGTGCCAGCAGTTACACGGGACAGGTCTTAGGAGGCTACACCTTC. This sequence encodes CASSYTGQVLGGYTF.

This chain joins TRBV5-1 and TRBJ1-4; unclear D gene. V was trimmed by 0 bases and J by 7 bases, leaving 13 bases between them. The CDR3 has 15 residues. Germline V gene lookup returns CDR1 SGHRS and CDR2 YFSETQ. For the CDR3, the DNA is TGCGCCAGCAGCTTGGGGCACGGAGTTAGTGAAAAACTGTTTTTT. Translated, it gives CASSLGHGVSEKLFF.

The chain couples TRBV28 to TRBJ2-7; the D gene is possibly TRBD2 (6 bases). The CDR3 totals 18 residues. Germline V lookup: CDR1 MDHEN, CDR2 SYDVKM. V lost 4 bases to trimming and J lost 5 bases, with 27 bases between them. For the CDR3, the DNA is TGTGCCAGCAGTTCCAAAAGGGCCCCGGGACTCCCTAGGGACGAGCAGTACTTC. This gives the protein CASSSKRAPGLPRDEQYF.

The chain employs TRBV5-6 and TRBJ1-2; TRBD1 matches at 9 bases. This CDR3 has 13 residues. Germline values: CDR1 SGHDT, CDR2 YYEEEE. The trim removed 2 bases at V and 6 bases at J, leaving 2 bases unmatched. This CDR3 reads CASSFRTGDGYTF. As DNA, the CDR3 is TGTGCCAGCAGCTTCCGGACAGGGGATGGCTACACCTTC.

This sequence joins TRBV30 and TRBJ2-7, with 11 bases aligning to TRBD1. The length of the CDR3 is 14 residues. Germline-derived CDR1 and CDR2 are GTSNPN and SVGIG (reference sequence). V lost 4 bases, J lost 7 bases, and 9 bases stayed unmatched. The CDR3 loop is CAWTLGQGESEQYF. As DNA, the CDR3 is TGTGCCTGGACGCTGGGACAGGGGGAGTCGGAGCAGTACTTC. The full variable domain, its missing parts supplied by reference TRBV30 and TRBJ2-7, is SQTIHQWPATLVQPVGSPLSLECTVEGTSNPNLYWYRQAAGRGLQLLFYSVGIGQISSEVPQNLSASRPQDRQFILSSKKLLLSDSGFYLCAWTLGQGESEQYFGPGTRLTVT.

The chain combines TRBV18 with TRBJ2-3, with TRBD2 identical over 14 bases. CDR1 and CDR2 from the germline V gene are KGHSH and LQKENI. After removal of 4 bases from V and 5 bases from J, the junction contained 8 bases not matched to a gene. This CDR3 is built from 17 residues. In DNA form, the CDR3 reads TGTGCCAGCTCACAAGGCCCGGGACTAGCGGGGGAAGATACGCAGTATTTT. As protein: CASSQGPGLAGEDTQYF.

This sequence joins TRBV9 and TRBJ2-2; TRBD1 matches at 7 bases. In germline, CDR1 is SGDLS, CDR2 YYNGEE. The CDR3 is made up of 16 amino acids. The ends lost 0 bases at V and 3 bases at J; junction bases unmatched: 5. The CDR3 region has the DNA TGTGCCAGCAGCGTAGGGGTAGGGGGCTACACCGGGGAGCTGTTTTTT. Its protein product is CASSVGVGGYTGELFF.

This clone was counted a single time. This chain joins TRBV28 and TRBJ2-7, with TRBD1 matching over 10 bases. This CDR3 is 17 amino acids long. CDR1 and CDR2 from the germline V gene are MDHEN and SYDVKM. Germline trimming cut 5 bases from V and 4 bases from J; bases unmatched to any gene: 14. This chain's CDR3 is CASSTTNWRGQGYEQYF. CDR3 sequence (DNA): TGTGCCAGCAGTACGACCAACTGGCGGGGACAGGGGTACGAGCAGTACTTC. The complete variable domain, with remaining parts taken from reference TRBV28 and TRBJ2-7, reads DVKVTQSSRYLVKRTGEKVFLECVQDMDHENMFWYRQDPGLGLRLIYFSYDVKMKEKGDIPEGYSVSREKKERFSLILESASTNQTSMYLCASSTTNWRGQGYEQYFGPGTRLTVT.

The gene calls are TRBV6-1 and TRBJ2-1; 10 positions agree with TRBD1. V lost 10 bases, J lost 6 bases, and 9 bases stayed unmatched. The CDR3 sequence is 14 residues long. Germline V gene lookup returns CDR1 MNHNS and CDR2 SASEGT. The CDR3 reads CATSGTGVRNEQFF. The CDR3 DNA sequence: TGTGCCACCTCCGGGACAGGGGTACGCAATGAGCAGTTCTTC.

The V call is TRBV19, the J call TRBJ2-5; TRBD2 aligns across 7 bases. Trimming at V came to 4 bases and at J to 4 bases, leaving 9 bases not matched to a gene. In germline, CDR1 is LNHDA, CDR2 SQIVND (reference sequence). The CDR3 totals 15 residues. CDR3 loop: CASSTLRGGGETQYF. In nucleotides, the CDR3 is TGTGCCAGTAGTACCCTCCGTGGGGGGGGAGAGACCCAGTACTTC.

This chain connects TRBV5-1 to TRBJ2-7; TRBD2 aligns across 8 bases. Germline assignment: CDR1 SGHRS and CDR2 YFSETQ. The CDR3 sequence is 15 residues long. V was pared by 0 bases and J by 3 bases, with 5 bases of the junction left unmatched. This CDR3 reads CASSLGTSIGYEQYF. Written as DNA, the CDR3 is TGCGCCAGCAGCTTGGGGACTAGCATTGGCTACGAGCAGTACTTC.

The chain recombines TRBV11-2 with TRBJ1-2; possible D gene TRBD1, 6 bases. The CDR3 length is 13 residues. Germline-derived CDR1 and CDR2 are SGHAT and FQNNGV. The V and J ends lost 5 bases and 8 bases respectively, with 15 bases between them. The CDR3 nucleotides are TGTGCCAGCAGCCCGCTTCCTGGGGGCGGCTACACCTTC. Residues: CASSPLPGGGYTF.

This clone appeared a single time. The V gene is TRBV4-1, the J gene TRBJ1-6; TRBD1 might be the D (6 bases). This CDR3 spans 14 amino acids. Trimming shortened V by 7 bases and J by 9 bases, and 16 bases separated the two germline ends. Germline CDR1 and CDR2: MGHRA and YSYEKL. This CDR3 reads CASTRGTGISPLHF. In DNA form, the CDR3 reads TGCGCCAGCACTAGGGGGACGGGAATTTCACCCCTCCACTTT.

V gene TRBV9 combines with J gene TRBJ2-7; tentative D call: TRBD2 (5 bases). CDR1 SGDLS and CDR2 YYNGEE come from the germline V gene. This CDR3 comprises 14 residues. V lost 0 bases, J lost 6 bases, and 13 bases lay in between. CDR3: CASSVAQAGGEQYF. The CDR3 DNA reads TGTGCCAGCAGCGTAGCCCAGGCGGGTGGCGAGCAGTACTTC.

This clone has a handful of counts. An end of the junction does not agree with germline; a read error may underlie this. The V gene is TRBV7-7, the J gene TRBJ1-2; D is uncertain. Germline CDR1 reads SSHAT; CDR2 reads FNYEAQ (reference sequence). The CDR3 consists of 14 residues. This CDR3 is CASSLGSRFNGYTF. The CDR3 DNA sequence: TGTGCTAGCAGCTTAGGTTCCAGGTTCAATGGCTACACCTTC.

This clone appeared a few times. The chain employs TRBV6-5 and TRBJ2-7, with TRBD2 as a possible D gene (5 bases). The germline V and J ends were trimmed by 0 bases and 5 bases, with 17 bases remaining between them. Per the germline V gene, CDR1 is MNHEY and CDR2 is SVGAGI. This CDR3 is 16 amino acids long. CDR3 sequence reads: CASSYSRPPRGDEQYF. As DNA, the CDR3 is TGTGCCAGCAGTTACTCGCGACCTCCTCGGGGTGACGAGCAGTACTTC.

The J gene is TRBJ2-7, the V gene TRBV1; TRBD1 reflects the table's D call only, with no check against the DNA. TRBV1 is a listed pseudogene. The length of the CDR3 is 15 residues. The CDR3 spells CTSSGPQGVSYEQYF. CDR3 coding DNA: TGCACCAGCAGCGGACCCCAGGGGGTCTCCTACGAGCAGTACTTC.

This sequence joins TRBV4-1 and TRBJ2-3; D unclear. The CDR3 runs 14 residues. Germline CDR1 reads MGHRA; CDR2 reads YSYEKL. V was clipped by 4 bases and J by 2 bases, with 10 bases between them. The DNA for the CDR3 is TGCGCCAGCAGCCTCAACCTAATCACAGATACGCAGTATTTT. Amino acids: CASSLNLITDTQYF.

The genes are TRBV10-1 and TRBJ2-3; 7 nucleotides line up with TRBD2. This CDR3 has 15 amino acids. Germline V lookup: CDR1 WNHNN, CDR2 SYGVQD (reference sequence). J lost 0 bases, V lost 2 bases, and 2 bases had no gene match. The DNA of the CDR3 is TGCGCCAGCAGTGAGCGGGGGGTCAGCACAGATACGCAGTATTTT. Its protein product is CASSERGVSTDTQYF.